Presented here are 22 T cell receptor beta chains from one specimen sequenced in a study of T cells in Graves' hyperthyroidism and ophthalmopathy. Amplified TCR beta CDR3 regions derived from RNA transcripts. The primer set for the first-round RT-PCR of the TCR CDR3 was HTBI. TCRdb itself ran the multiplex PCR reads through MiXCR, one entry per CDR3 protein. The table lists 300,000 to 350,000 distinct CDR3 sequences, 15% to 20% of them singletons, with 15% to 19% in the top ten. The sequenced sample was blood. These receptors were collected from a woman aged 40 to 55 with Graves' ophthalmopathy.

This clonotype was observed many times. The V and J genes are TRBV19 and TRBJ1-5; D is unclear. V lost 3 bases, J lost 5 bases, and 8 bases lay in between. CDR1 LNHDA and CDR2 SQIVND come from the germline V gene (reference sequence). The CDR3 covers 13 residues. CDR3 in DNA: TGTGCCAGTAGTATCGCAAGGGATCAGCCCCAGCATTTT. It yields the protein CASSIARDQPQHF.

This clonotype was picked up many times. V and J are TRBV6-5 and TRBJ2-7; no reliable D call. CDR3 length: 14 residues. V lost 5 bases to trimming and J lost 1 base, with 12 bases between them. The germline V gene has CDR1 MNHEY and CDR2 SVGAGI. CDR3 nucleotide sequence: TGTGCCAGCAGTCCCTCGCGGATTTCCTACGAGCAGTACTTC. Its protein product is CASSPSRISYEQYF.

The rearrangement links TRBV12-3 or TRBV12-4 to TRBJ2-7; D might be TRBD1 or TRBD2, each matching 5 bases. The V gene lost 4 bases and the J gene lost 8 bases, with 21 bases spanning the gap. The CDR3 is 15 residues long. CDR3 DNA: TGTGCCAGCAGTTGGGGTACTGGGGCGGGTTATCAGCAGTACTTC. As protein: CASSWGTGAGYQQYF.

This clonotype was counted ten times or more. The rearrangement links TRBV19 to TRBJ1-2, with D unresolved. V shed 4 bases and J shed 0 bases, with 15 bases lying between them. Germline CDR1 reads LNHDA; CDR2 reads SQIVND (reference sequence). This CDR3 region has 16 residues. DNA for the CDR3: TGTGCCAGTAGTACCCCCTTCGGGGTCGCTAACTATGGCTACACCTTC. This translates into CASSTPFGVANYGYTF.

V is TRBV6-1 and J is TRBJ2-7, with TRBD1 as a possible D gene (6 bases). Looked up from germline, CDR1 is MNHNS and CDR2 is SASEGT. The germline V and J ends were trimmed by 10 bases and 5 bases, with 21 bases remaining between them. The CDR3 spans 14 residues. CDR3 coding DNA: TGTGCCACCAGGGGAGCCAGGGGCGTTGACGAGCAGTACTTC. Its translation: CATRGARGVDEQYF.

This clonotype was seen repeatedly, ten times or more. This chain joins TRBV24-1 and TRBJ2-5; no reliable D call. CDR3 length: 14 amino acids. Germline-derived CDR1 and CDR2 are KGHDR and SFDVKD. The germline V and J ends were trimmed by 6 bases and 2 bases, with 12 bases remaining between them. The chain's CDR3 is CATSPGSFQETQYF. CDR3 bases: TGTGCCACCAGTCCGGGCAGCTTTCAAGAGACCCAGTACTTC.

In this sample, this clonotype turned up many times. The J gene is TRBJ1-5, the V gene TRBV7-3; D is ambiguous. CDR1 and CDR2 (germline): SGHTA, FQGTGA. The length of the CDR3 is 14 residues. Trimming pared 2 bases from V and 7 bases from J, leaving 12 bases between. The CDR3 region is CASSLDGEGQPQHF. The CDR3 DNA sequence: TGTGCCAGCAGCTTAGACGGGGAGGGACAGCCCCAGCATTTT.

CDR3 bases: TGTGCCAGCAGGCTCCCCCGCGTCCGAAACTCCTACGAGCAGTACTTC. Encoded protein: CASRLPRVRNSYEQYF. The chain has TRBV6-2 or TRBV6-3 and TRBJ2-7; D not resolved. CDR1 is MNHEY, CDR2 SVGEGT, per germline. CDR3 size: 16 residues. V was pared by 6 bases and J by 0 bases, with 18 bases between.

This clonotype was counted many times. This rearrangement joins TRBV6-2 or TRBV6-3 to TRBJ2-7; 8 nucleotides match TRBD2. The CDR3 totals 15 residues. Trimming took 7 bases from V and 6 from J; bases not matched to a gene: 14. Germline assignment: CDR1 MNHEY and CDR2 SVGEGT. CDR3 in DNA: TGTGCCAGCACCCCCACCGGGACTAGATCCGGCGAGCAGTACTTC. As protein: CASTPTGTRSGEQYF.

About this clonotype: Without the conserved terminal phenylalanine or tryptophan, this CDR3 likely stems from a read error. V and J are TRBV11-2 and TRBJ2-1; D is perhaps TRBD2 (5 bases). This CDR3 has 14 amino acids. V gave up 5 bases and J gave up 10 bases, with 18 bases separating them. Germline loops: CDR1 SGHAT, CDR2 FQNNGV. CDR3: CASSILVRAPEQFL. The CDR3 coding sequence is TGTGCCAGCAGCATCCTGGTGAGGGCCCCCGAGCAGTTCTTA.

This clonotype has at least ten counts. The chain couples TRBV30 to TRBJ1-1; tentatively, D is TRBD1 (6 bases). V lost 1 base, J lost 0 bases, and 18 bases lay in between. The CDR3 runs 17 residues. Germline CDR1 reads GTSNPN; CDR2 reads SVGIG (reference sequence). CDR3 nucleotide sequence: TGTGCCTGGAGTGGAGGGACACCGCCGCGCATGAACACTGAAGCTTTCTTT. Translation gives CAWSGGTPPRMNTEAFF.

This clonotype showed up many times. The chain couples TRBV27 to TRBJ1-2; TRBD1 matches 9 bases. J lost 8 bases, V lost 4 bases, and 8 bases had no gene match. Germline CDR1 MNHEY, CDR2 SMNVEV (reference sequence). This CDR3 is 14 amino acids long. The CDR3: CASSSQTGGVGYTF. The CDR3 DNA is TGTGCCAGCAGTTCCCAGACAGGGGGTGTAGGCTACACCTTC.

This clonotype occurred many times. The J gene is TRBJ1-2, the V gene TRBV20-1; TRBD1 matches at 9 bases. The CDR3 runs 14 residues. Germline values: CDR1 DFQATT, CDR2 SNEGSKA (reference sequence). Trimming at V came to 6 bases and at J to 8 bases, leaving 13 bases not matched to a gene. The CDR3 spells CSAVDRGGSLGYTF. The CDR3 bases are TGCAGTGCCGTGGACAGGGGTGGATCTCTCGGCTACACCTTC.

J is TRBJ1-2 and V is TRBV6-1; possible D gene TRBD1, 5 bases. Per the germline V gene, CDR1 is MNHNS and CDR2 is SASEGT. The CDR3 is 12 residues long. V dropped 6 bases and J dropped 4 bases, with 9 bases sitting between them. CDR3 DNA sequence: TGTGCCAGCAGGGACACTCTCTATGGCTACACCTTC. The encoded protein is CASRDTLYGYTF.

This clonotype was seen repeatedly, ten times or more. CDR3 in amino acids: CASSATGENTIYF. The CDR3 DNA reads TGCGCCAGCAGTGCTACAGGGGAAAACACCATATATTTT. The chain employs TRBV5-1 and TRBJ1-3; 7 bases are a match to TRBD1. Germline assignment: CDR1 SGHRS and CDR2 YFSETQ. This CDR3 region has 13 residues. After removal of 5 bases from V and 6 bases from J, the junction contained 5 bases not matched to a gene. Full variable domain (missing parts from reference TRBV5-1 and TRBJ1-3): KAGVTQTPRYLIKTRGQQVTLSCSPISGHRSVSWYQQTPGQGLQFLFEYFSETQRNKGNFPGRFSGRQFSNSRSEMNVSTLELGDSALYLCASSATGENTIYFGEGSWLTVV.

To note about this clonotype: An end of the junction does not agree with germline; a read error may underlie this. The V gene is TRBV6-1, the J gene TRBJ1-1; D possibly corresponds to TRBD1 (6 bases). Germline loops: CDR1 MNHNS, CDR2 SASEGT. CDR3 length: 14 amino acids. The CDR3: CASSRCWGATEALF. The CDR3 nucleotides are TGTGCCAGCAGTAGATGTTGGGGGGCCACTGAAGCTCTCTTT.

V gene TRBV20-1 combines with J gene TRBJ2-7; D may be TRBD2 (5 bases). The CDR3 contains 15 residues. CDR1 DFQATT and CDR2 SNEGSKA come from the germline V gene (reference sequence). The V and J ends lost 3 bases and 0 bases respectively, with 15 bases between them. The CDR3 here is CSASPGTVSSYEQYF. The CDR3, as DNA: TGCAGTGCTAGTCCGGGAACTGTAAGCTCCTACGAGCAGTACTTC.

Ten or more counts support this clonotype. The rearrangement joins TRBV15 to TRBJ2-7; the D gene is possibly TRBD2 (5 bases). Germline CDR1 and CDR2: LNHNV and YYDKDF (reference sequence). This CDR3 contains 15 residues. Trimming took 5 bases from V and 4 from J, leaving 18 bases between them. CDR3 sequence: CATSVTVDYRYEQYF. The CDR3 nucleotides read TGTGCCACCAGCGTCACAGTCGACTACCGTTACGAGCAGTACTTC.

Many counts were recorded for this clonotype. The CDR3 spells CASSPSAPLQPQHF. CDR3 bases: TGTGCCAGCAGCCCATCAGCGCCTCTTCAGCCCCAGCATTTT. The V and J genes are TRBV12-3 or TRBV12-4 and TRBJ1-5, with D unresolved. V shed 6 bases and J shed 6 bases, with 15 bases lying between them. This CDR3 contains 14 residues.

V is TRBV6-2 or TRBV6-3 and J is TRBJ1-2, with a weak D call TRBD1 (6 bases). Trimming left V 8 bases short and J 4 bases short, with 11 bases between. The CDR3 covers 12 residues. Germline CDR1 and CDR2: MNHEY and SVGEGT. The DNA for the CDR3 is TGTGCCAGCTGGGCAGGGGTCTATGGCTACACCTTC. Translated, it gives CASWAGVYGYTF.

This clonotype was observed a handful of times. The CDR3 reads CASSQDLHSGANVLTF. The CDR3 coding sequence is TGTGCCAGCAGCCAAGATTTACACTCTGGGGCCAACGTCCTGACTTTC. The rearrangement links TRBV14 to TRBJ2-6; D call uncertain. Trimming left V 0 bases short and J 0 bases short, with 6 bases between. CDR1 SGHDN and CDR2 FVKESK come from the germline V gene. This CDR3 is built from 16 residues.

This clonotype was counted ten times or more. The chain recombines TRBV7-2 with TRBJ2-5, with 8 bases identical to TRBD2. Trimming took 2 bases from V and 4 from J; bases not matched to a gene: 6. Germline V gives CDR1 SGHTA, CDR2 FQGNSA. The CDR3 has 15 residues. The CDR3 sequence: CASSLTWLAGETQYF. Written as DNA, the CDR3 is TGTGCCAGCAGCTTAACCTGGCTAGCGGGAGAGACCCAGTACTTC.